Following are 14 T cell receptor beta chains from one sample sequenced in a study of T cells after yellow fever vaccination. TCRdb redid the calling of the 5' RACE reads with MiXCR, one entry per CDR3 protein. The profile shows just under 600,000 distinct CDR3 sequences, roughly 13% of them singletons. Here the sequenced sample was PBMCs, taken on the day of the yellow fever booster vaccination. Receptors originate from a man in his thirties or forties who received the YFV17D yellow fever vaccine.

The V call is TRBV20-1, the J call TRBJ2-5; TRBD1 might be the D (6 bases). Germline assignment: CDR1 DFQATT and CDR2 SNEGSKA (reference sequence). The CDR3 sequence is 14 residues long. The DNA for the CDR3 is TGCGCCTCCGCTTGGTGGGGGCAGGGAGAGACCCAGTACTTC. Protein sequence: CASAWWGQGETQYF.

About this clonotype itself: Relative to the germline gene, one junction end is altered; a read error may explain this. V is TRBV12-3 or TRBV12-4 and J is TRBJ2-4; D is undetermined. This CDR3 region has 15 residues. CDR3 DNA: TGTGCCGGCAGTTTGAGCCCGCTGGCCAAAAACATTCAGTACTTC. Translated: CAGSLSPLAKNIQYF.

The rearrangement links TRBV3-1 to TRBJ2-7; a weak D match, TRBD2 (6 bases). This CDR3 is built from 13 residues. V was trimmed by 4 bases and J by 6 bases, leaving 13 bases between them. Germline CDR1 reads LGHDT; CDR2 reads YNNKEL (reference sequence). CDR3 region: CASSRGVQIEQYF. As DNA, the CDR3 is TGTGCCAGCAGCCGGGGGGTTCAAATCGAGCAGTACTTC.

The chain couples TRBV5-6 to TRBJ2-3, with TRBD2 matching over 14 bases. The germline CDR1 and CDR2 sequences are SGHDT and YYEEEE. V was pared by 0 bases and J by 5 bases, with 2 bases of the junction left unmatched. The CDR3 runs to 16 residues. The CDR3 DNA sequence: TGTGCCAGCAGCTTGGAGGGACTAGCGGGAGAAGATACGCAGTATTTT. This codes for CASSLEGLAGEDTQYF.

This clonotype was counted a few times. The chain carries TRBV18 and TRBJ1-1; 9 nucleotides align to TRBD1. The CDR3 has 18 residues. CDR1 KGHSH and CDR2 LQKENI come from the germline V gene. Trimming cost V 6 bases and J 3 bases; bases outside gene matches: 17. The CDR3 region has the DNA TGTGCCAGCTCTCGATATAGCGGACAGGGGAAGGGGGACACTGAAGCTTTCTTT. Amino acid sequence: CASSRYSGQGKGDTEAFF.

V is TRBV7-9 and J is TRBJ2-3; 7 bases are shared with TRBD2. Per the germline V gene, CDR1 is SEHNR and CDR2 is FQNEAQ (reference sequence). CDR3 length: 17 residues. V was pared by 5 bases and J by 2 bases, with 13 bases of the junction left unmatched. DNA of the CDR3: TGTGCCAGCAGCGGGACTAACCTTGTTAGGGTCACAGATACGCAGTATTTT. It specifies CASSGTNLVRVTDTQYF.

CDR3: CASSLEDRASQYF. In nucleotides, the CDR3 is TGTGCCAGCAGCTTAGAGGACAGGGCATCGCAGTATTTT. The rearrangement links TRBV7-7 to TRBJ2-3; 8 bases are shared with TRBD1. The germline CDR1 and CDR2 sequences are SSHAT and FNYEAQ (reference sequence). The V segment lost 1 base and the J segment 10 bases; nucleotides outside the gene matches: 4. The CDR3 totals 13 residues.

The chain links TRBV19 to TRBJ1-6; 10 bases line up with TRBD1. The J segment lost 6 bases and the V segment lost 9 bases, leaving 2 bases of the junction unmatched. This CDR3 comprises 13 residues. In germline, CDR1 is LNHDA, CDR2 SQIVND (reference sequence). This CDR3 reads CASGDRGNSPLHF. The CDR3 region has the DNA TGTGCCAGCGGGGACAGGGGTAATTCACCCCTCCACTTT.

This clonotype was picked up a small number of times. The V gene is TRBV9, the J gene TRBJ2-7; 9 bases map to TRBD1. CDR1 and CDR2 (germline): SGDLS, YYNGEE. Losses at the gene ends were 3 bases for V and 1 base for J; bases not matched to a gene: 5. This CDR3 region has 15 residues. The CDR3 here is CASSARDRESYEQYF. Here the CDR3 DNA reads TGTGCCAGCAGCGCCCGGGACAGGGAGTCCTACGAGCAGTACTTC.

In this sample, this clonotype turned up a few times. V is TRBV9 and J is TRBJ2-1, with D perhaps matching TRBD1 (5 bases). V was shortened by 0 bases and J by 2 bases, with 9 bases between the two germline ends. This CDR3 is built from 15 residues. Per the germline V gene, CDR1 is SGDLS and CDR2 is YYNGEE. CDR3 sequence (DNA): TGTGCCAGCAGCGTAGAAGGGGAAACCTACAATGAGCAGTTCTTC. Encoded protein: CASSVEGETYNEQFF. The variable domain in full, completed from reference TRBV9 and TRBJ2-1, reads DSGVTQTPKHLITATGQRVTLRCSPRSGDLSVYWYQQSLDQGLQFLIQYYNGEERAKGNILERFSAQQFPDLHSELNLSSLELGDSALYFCASSVEGETYNEQFFGPGTRLTVL.

The chain couples TRBV7-8 to TRBJ2-7, with D hard to call. The CDR3 is made up of 11 amino acids. V was trimmed by 6 bases and J by 3 bases, leaving 6 bases between them. Germline V CDR1 and CDR2: SGHVS, FQNEAQ. CDR3 in DNA: TGTGCCAGCAGAAAGCACTACGAGCAGTACTTC. Protein product: CASRKHYEQYF. Full variable domain (missing parts from reference TRBV7-8 and TRBJ2-7): GAGVSQSPRYKVAKRGQDVALRCDPISGHVSLFWYQQALGQGPEFLTYFQNEAQLDKSGLPSDRFFAERPEGSVSTLKIQRTQQEDSAVYLCASRKHYEQYFGPGTRLTVT.

A few counts support this clonotype. The CDR3 DNA sequence: TGTGCTAGTGGTTTGGAACCCCCAGGAGTTGGTACTGAAGCTTTCTTT. It specifies CASGLEPPGVGTEAFF. The J gene is TRBJ1-1, the V gene TRBV12-5; D uncertain. V lost 1 base, J lost 5 bases, and 17 bases lay in between. The CDR3 contains 16 residues. Looked up from germline, CDR1 is LGHNT and CDR2 is FRNRAP.

The rearrangement links TRBV20-1 to TRBJ2-3; the D is unclear. CDR1 DFQATT and CDR2 SNEGSKA come from the germline V gene (reference sequence). Trimming shortened V by 0 bases and J by 8 bases, and 9 bases separated the two germline ends. The CDR3 runs to 12 residues. The CDR3 nucleotides read TGCAGTGCTAGAGACCACCTCGGTACGCAGTATTTT. This codes for CSARDHLGTQYF.

This sequence joins TRBV5-4 and TRBJ2-3, with 11 bases aligning to TRBD2. V shed 4 bases, J shed 1 base, and the junction held 5 bases outside the gene matches. CDR3 size: 16 residues. The germline CDR1 and CDR2 sequences are SGHNT and YYREEE (reference sequence). The DNA of the CDR3 is TGTGCCAGCAGCGTACAGGGACTAGCGGGCACAGATACGCAGTATTTT. Its translation is CASSVQGLAGTDTQYF.